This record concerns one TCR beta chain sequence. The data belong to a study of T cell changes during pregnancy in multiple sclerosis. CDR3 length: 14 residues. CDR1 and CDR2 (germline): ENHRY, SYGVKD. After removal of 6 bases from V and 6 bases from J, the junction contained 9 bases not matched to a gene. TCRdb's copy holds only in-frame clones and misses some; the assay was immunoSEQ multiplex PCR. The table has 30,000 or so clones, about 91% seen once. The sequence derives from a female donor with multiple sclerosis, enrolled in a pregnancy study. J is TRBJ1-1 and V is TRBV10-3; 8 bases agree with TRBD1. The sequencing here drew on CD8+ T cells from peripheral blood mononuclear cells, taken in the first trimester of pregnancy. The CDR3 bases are TGTGCCATCAGGGGCGGACAGGGAGCCGCTGAAGCTTTCTTT. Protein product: CAIRGGQGAAEAFF.